The rows below give T cell receptor beta chains drawn from one sample of a study of OX40 agonist ivuxolimab in advanced cancers. The assay was immunoSEQ multiplex PCR, and TCRdb's table has in-frame clones only and misses some. The sample consists of about 62,000 clones, roughly 90% of them appearing once. The sequencing used CD4+ or CD8+ T cells sorted from blood, collected in a trial of the OX40 agonist ivuxolimab. The origin of the receptors is an adult with an advanced solid tumor such as melanoma, head and neck, liver or kidney cancer. The conserved cysteine and the conserved F or W are not part of the CDR3 here.

v_call cdr3_aa
TRBV15 ATSSGTGNGYT
TRBV5-4 ASSPGPQPYEQY
TRBV27 ASSLIGQSKNIQY
TRBV6-6 ASRRQEYGYT
TRBV6-5 ASIAGTASGNTIY
TRBV28 ASSFPVGNQPQH
TRBV6-1 ASIRGQTNTGELF
TRBV7-6 ASSLAAGQETQY
TRBV18 ASSPPTGRGPEAF
TRBV7-8 ASSLNGGATYNEQF
TRBV2 ASSETLVYNEQF
TRBV28 ASSPDRGALPQH
TRBV6-5 ASSTRTGNTGELF
TRBV18 ASSFGDRTEAF
TRBV5-1 ASSLSVGSYNEQF
TRBV4-2 ASSRTGTAITTNEKLF
TRBV7-9 ASSRGGGEKLF
TRBV13 ASSAGGQGQPQH
TRBV9 ASSVGKGSGSYEQY
TRBV6-1 ASSTSRTGSMVGT
TRBV7-8 ASSLGTFTEAF
TRBV5-4 ASRIRGQETQY
TRBV5-4 ASSLLPGEKLF
TRBV7-2 ASSRLGQSGQPQH
TRBV7-2 ASSPSGTSYNEQF
TRBV4-1 ASSQEGQGWGEQY
TRBV15 ATSTGQGADYGYT
TRBV6-5 ASSPSGVNTEAF
TRBV7-2 ASSRVPRTSGTFYNEQF
TRBV14 ASSHRRTGMRNTIY
TRBV9 ASSVGEGTGNTIY
TRBV27 ASSLFLENSNQPQH
TRBV11-2 ASSLGGVTYEQY
TRBV19 ASRGTAPPEAF
TRBV2 ASSVPAGNQPQH
TRBV27 ASRSQGGLGEQPQH
TRBV5-1 ASSLEMRQGNTGELF
TRBV11-3 ASSFEGAYEQY
TRBV7-2 ASSLSPSGTGQRRTEAF
TRBV5-1 ASSLPGTGSTGELF
TRBV14 ASSQGVADTQY
TRBV10-3 AISDSKGVNTGELF
TRBV29-1 SVARGDRAYEQY
TRBV28 ASRSDTGFGYT
TRBV5-8 ASSLNALVYGYT
TRBV18 ASSLIQEQSNTEAF
TRBV27 ASSALQGVADTQY
TRBV7-2 ASSSRTTSGYT
TRBV4-1 ASSQGGGTGRMEQF
TRBV28 ASSTTGTYEQY
TRBV5-1 ASSLVGTGRTDTQY
TRBV28 ASSAPGGSKEAF
TRBV11-1 ASSPFLSGRFYEQY